These 8 T cell receptor beta chains were sequenced from one sample in a study of blood T cell repertoires in COVID-19. Assay: immunoSEQ multiplex PCR; the TCRdb copy retains only in-frame clones and omits some. The table shows approximately 14,000 clones, with less than 90% occurring only once. The material sequenced was peripheral blood. These receptor sequences come from a woman aged 70-85 years in a cohort sampled during active or convalescent COVID-19.

The rearrangement links TRBV5-1 to TRBJ2-1, with 7 bases fitting TRBD2. From germline, CDR1 is SGHRS and CDR2 YFSETQ. The length of the CDR3 is 13 residues. Losses at the gene ends were 4 bases for V and 4 bases for J; bases not matched to a gene: 2. CDR3 bases: TGCGCCAGCAGCCGACTAGCATACAATGAGCAGTTCTTC. It encodes CASSRLAYNEQFF.

The chain recombines TRBV5-6 with TRBJ2-2; 9 bases agree with TRBD1. Germline-derived CDR1 and CDR2 are SGHDT and YYEEEE. V lost 6 bases to trimming and J lost 4 bases; unmatched junction nucleotides: 7. The CDR3 is 15 residues long. The CDR3 DNA reads as TGTGCCAGCAAGGTCGTGACAGGGGGCACCGGGGAGCTGTTTTTT. It is translated as CASKVVTGGTGELFF.

This clone was observed a handful of times. CDR3 loop: CASSPSGGPGKSNQPQHF. Here the CDR3 DNA reads TGTGCCAGCTCACCCTCAGGGGGGCCGGGGAAGAGCAATCAGCCCCAGCATTTT. The rearrangement joins TRBV18 to TRBJ1-5; 7 bases are shared with TRBD1. The trim removed 3 bases at V and 1 base at J, leaving 12 bases unmatched. Germline CDR1 is KGHSH and CDR2 is LQKENI. This CDR3 comprises 18 residues.

The CDR3 region has the DNA TGCGCCAGCAGCCAAGAGAGGGGGGGAAACACCATATATTTT. It translates to CASSQERGGNTIYF. The chain uses TRBV4-1 and TRBJ1-3, with TRBD1 as a possible D gene (6 bases). There are 14 residues in the CDR3. V was cut by 0 bases and J by 4 bases, with 7 bases left in between. CDR1 and CDR2 from the germline V gene are MGHRA and YSYEKL.

The V call is TRBV28, the J call TRBJ2-6, with 7 bases lining up with TRBD1. The CDR3 spans 17 residues. Trimming at V came to 5 bases and at J to 5 bases, leaving 12 bases not matched to a gene. CDR1 is MDHEN, CDR2 SYDVKM, per germline. The CDR3 sequence is CASSIPGQMLWANVLTF. The CDR3, as DNA: TGTGCCAGCAGTATACCGGGACAGATGCTCTGGGCCAACGTCCTGACTTTC. Full variable domain (remainder filled in from reference TRBV28 and TRBJ2-6): DVKVTQSSRYLVKRTGEKVFLECVQDMDHENMFWYRQDPGLGLRLIYFSYDVKMKEKGDIPEGYSVSREKKERFSLILESASTNQTSMYLCASSIPGQMLWANVLTFGAGSRLTVL.

CDR3 loop: CASSPQTGNSGNTIYF. CDR3 DNA sequence: TGCGCCAGCAGCCCGCAGACGGGGAACTCTGGAAACACCATATATTTT. The V gene is TRBV5-1, the J gene TRBJ1-3; no firm D call. The CDR3 extends over 16 amino acids. CDR1 and CDR2 (germline): SGHRS, YFSETQ. Trimming cost V 4 bases and J 0 bases, with 14 bases left between them.

The V and J genes are TRBV7-9 and TRBJ2-4; 9 nucleotides line up with TRBD1. Germline CDR1 is SEHNR and CDR2 is FQNEAQ (reference sequence). V was clipped by 5 bases and J by 4 bases; unmatched bases: 3. The CDR3 sequence is 14 residues long. Written as DNA, the CDR3 is TGTGCCAGCAGCCCAGGGACAGGGAAAAACATTCAGTACTTC. It specifies CASSPGTGKNIQYF.

The chain couples TRBV10-3 to TRBJ1-6; unclear D gene. Trimming cost V 2 bases and J 3 bases, with 5 bases left between them. CDR1 and CDR2 (germline): ENHRY, SYGVKD. The CDR3 extends over 14 amino acids. The CDR3, as DNA: TGTGCCATCAGTGAGGGCAGCTATAATTCACCCCTCCACTTT. As protein: CAISEGSYNSPLHF.